This T cell receptor (beta chain) was found in a study of cytomegalovirus exposure and HLA in healthy donors. As for the study in general: Unique TCR beta sequences numbering over 100 million came from about 179 million T cells in an earlier analysis. Study-level points and caveats: About 87% or about 30% of the time was how often most TCR beta V segments were productive, according to an earlier analysis.

In regard to this clone: Its cognate antigen is unknown.

V was pared by 1 base and J by 3 bases, with 6 bases between. CDR1 and CDR2 (germline): MGHRA, YSYEKL. This CDR3 region has 13 residues. Vbeta (60) and Jbeta (13) primers were used in the PCR. This table comes from immunoSEQ multiplex PCR, and its TCRdb copy is limited to in-frame clones, with some not included. The sample lists 85,000 to 100,000 clones, 77% occurring once. This receptor was obtained from a man aged 50 or older in good health and CMV-seropositive. The sequencing sample was made of PBMCs. The rearrangement uses TRBV4-1 and TRBJ2-5; TRBD1 might be the D (5 bases). This CDR3 reads CASSQVTEETQYF. Here the CDR3 DNA reads TGCGCCAGCAGCCAAGTGACAGAAGAGACCCAGTACTTC.